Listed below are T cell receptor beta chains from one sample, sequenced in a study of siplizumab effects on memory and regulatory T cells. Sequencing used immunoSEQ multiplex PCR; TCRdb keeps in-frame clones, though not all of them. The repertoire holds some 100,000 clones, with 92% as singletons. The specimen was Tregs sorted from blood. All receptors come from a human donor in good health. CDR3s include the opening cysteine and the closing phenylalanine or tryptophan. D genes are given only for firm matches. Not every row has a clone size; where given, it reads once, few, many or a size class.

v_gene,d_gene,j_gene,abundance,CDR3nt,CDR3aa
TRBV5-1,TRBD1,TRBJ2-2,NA,TGCGCCAGCACACACGCGACAGGGGCGAACACCGGGGAGCTGTTTTTT,CASTHATGANTGELFF
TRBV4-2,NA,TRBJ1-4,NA,TGTGCCAGCAGCCAAGTTTCCCTCTCGCCGACAACTAATGAAAAACTGTTTTTT,CASSQVSLSPTTNEKLFF
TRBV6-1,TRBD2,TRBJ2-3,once,TGTGCCAGCAGCCCAACTAGCGAGCGGGGGGCGCAGTATTTT,CASSPTSERGAQYF
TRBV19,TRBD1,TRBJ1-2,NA,TGTGCCAGTAGACCCCTAGGAGGGGGCTACGGCTACACCTTC,CASRPLGGGYGYTF
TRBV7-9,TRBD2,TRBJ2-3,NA,TGTGCCAGCAGACCTAGCGGGAGCACAGATACGCAGTATTTT,CASRPSGSTDTQYF
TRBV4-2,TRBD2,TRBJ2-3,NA,TGTGCCAGCAGCCAAGATGTAGCGGGACGCACAGATACGCAGTATTTT,CASSQDVAGRTDTQYF
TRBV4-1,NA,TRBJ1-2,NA,TGCGCCAGCAGCCTTGACACGGGAGGCTACACCTTC,CASSLDTGGYTF
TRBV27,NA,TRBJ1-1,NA,TGTGCCAGCAGGGCACAGGGCTACACTGAAGCTTTCTTT,CASRAQGYTEAFF
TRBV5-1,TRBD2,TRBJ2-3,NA,TGCGCCAGCAGCTACAGCGGGAGGAGCACAGATACGCAGTATTTT,CASSYSGRSTDTQYF
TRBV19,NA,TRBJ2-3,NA,TGTGCCAGTAGTATTCGTGCTAGCACAGATACGCAGTATTTT,CASSIRASTDTQYF
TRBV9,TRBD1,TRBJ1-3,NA,TGTGCCAGCAGCGCGCGGACAGGGCAAAACACCATATATTTT,CASSARTGQNTIYF
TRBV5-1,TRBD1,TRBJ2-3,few,TGCGCCAGCAGCTGGACAGGTCATACAGATACGCAGTATTTT,CASSWTGHTDTQYF
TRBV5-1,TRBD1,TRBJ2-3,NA,TGCGCCAGCAGCCTCGGACAGGGGGTGTCAGATACGCAGTATTTT,CASSLGQGVSDTQYF
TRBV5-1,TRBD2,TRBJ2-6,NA,TGCGCCAGCAGCTCGGGACTAGCGGGCCTATCTGGGGCCAACGTCCTGACTTTC,CASSSGLAGLSGANVLTF
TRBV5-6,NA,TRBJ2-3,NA,TGTGCCAGCAGCTTGGGTCCCACAGATACGCAGTATTTT,CASSLGPTDTQYF
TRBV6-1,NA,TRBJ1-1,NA,TGTGCCAGCACCGAGCGAGGCCTTTCCTGGGCTTTCTTT,CASTERGLSWAFF
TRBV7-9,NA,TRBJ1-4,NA,TGTGCCAGCAGCGCACGGGGGGTAGGTGAAGAAAAACTGTTTTTT,CASSARGVGEEKLFF
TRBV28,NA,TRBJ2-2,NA,TGTGCCAGCGGTGTAGGGGGGGCGAACACCGGGGAGCTGTTTTTT,CASGVGGANTGELFF
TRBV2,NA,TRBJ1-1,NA,TGTGCCACCATGGGAGACATGAACACTGAAGCTTTCTTT,CATMGDMNTEAFF
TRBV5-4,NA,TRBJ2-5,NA,TGTGCCAGCAGCTCCTACAGGGGGCTAGCGGGAGAGAGAGAGACCCAGTACTTC,CASSSYRGLAGERETQYF
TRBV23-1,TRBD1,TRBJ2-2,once,TGCGCCAGCAGTCAAGGGACAGGGAACACCGGGGAGCTGTTTTTT,CASSQGTGNTGELFF
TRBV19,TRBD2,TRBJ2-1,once,TGTGCCAGTAGTATTTTCCCTAGCGGGAGGAACAATGAGCAGTTCTTC,CASSIFPSGRNNEQFF
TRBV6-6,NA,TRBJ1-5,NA,TGTGCCAGCACCACAGGTTGGGCGGGTCAGCCCCAGCATTTT,CASTTGWAGQPQHF
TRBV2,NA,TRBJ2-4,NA,TGTGCCAGCAGCGCACAGGGTGTGGGCAAAAACATTCAGTACTTC,CASSAQGVGKNIQYF
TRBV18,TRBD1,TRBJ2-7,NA,TGTGCCAGCTCGCCCGGGACAGGGATACTCTACGAGCAGTACTTC,CASSPGTGILYEQYF
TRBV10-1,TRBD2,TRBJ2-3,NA,TGCGCCAGCAGCGCCGGGACTAGCGGGTTCAAGACAGATACGCAGTATTTT,CASSAGTSGFKTDTQYF
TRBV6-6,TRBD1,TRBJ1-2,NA,TGTGCCAGCAGTTCCGGGACAGCCTCTCTTTATGGCTACACCTTC,CASSSGTASLYGYTF
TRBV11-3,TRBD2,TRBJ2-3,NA,TGTGCCAGCAGTCCCGGGACTAGCGGCCCCACAGATACGCAGTATTTT,CASSPGTSGPTDTQYF
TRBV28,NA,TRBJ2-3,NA,TGTGCCAGCAGTTTTGCAGGGATAGGAACAGATACGCAGTATTTT,CASSFAGIGTDTQYF
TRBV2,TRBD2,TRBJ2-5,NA,TGTGCCAGCACACCGGGACTAGCGGGAAGAGAGACCCAGTACTTC,CASTPGLAGRETQYF
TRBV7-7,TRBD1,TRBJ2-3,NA,TGTGCTAGCAGCCGGGACAGAAGCACAGATACGCAGTATTTT,CASSRDRSTDTQYF
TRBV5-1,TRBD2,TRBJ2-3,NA,TGCGCCAGCACCCAGCGGGGATACACAGATACGCAGTATTTT,CASTQRGYTDTQYF
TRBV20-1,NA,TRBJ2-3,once,TGCAGTGCTAGTCGCACAGATACGCAGTATTTT,CSASRTDTQYF
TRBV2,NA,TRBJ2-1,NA,TGTGCCAGCAGAGCGCCCTACAATGAGCAGTTCTTC,CASRAPYNEQFF
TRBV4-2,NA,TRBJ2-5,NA,TGTGCCAGCAGTGGGATAGGGGGAGGGCCCCAGGAGACCCAGTACTTC,CASSGIGGGPQETQYF
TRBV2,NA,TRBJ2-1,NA,TGTGCCAGCAGTGTAATACTTTCCTACAATGAGCAGTTCTTC,CASSVILSYNEQFF
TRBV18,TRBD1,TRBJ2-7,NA,TGTGCCAGCTCACTGACAGGGGGCTACGAGCAGTACTTC,CASSLTGGYEQYF
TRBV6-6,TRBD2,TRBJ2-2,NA,TGTGCCTCCGTGAGCGGGAGAATTAACACCGGGGAGCTGTTTTTT,CASVSGRINTGELFF
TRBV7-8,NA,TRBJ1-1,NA,TGTGCCAGCAGCACCCGACTGCTAGACACTGAAGCTTTCTTT,CASSTRLLDTEAFF
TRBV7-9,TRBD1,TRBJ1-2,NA,TGTGCCAGCAGCTTAGGGCTACAGGGGACTAACTATGGCTACACCTTC,CASSLGLQGTNYGYTF
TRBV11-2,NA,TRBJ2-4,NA,TGTGCCAGCAGCGGACTCGTGGTCCTCTCGAACATTCAGTACTTC,CASSGLVVLSNIQYF
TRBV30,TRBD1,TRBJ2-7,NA,TGTGCCTGGAGCGCGGACAGGCGAATCTACGAGCAGTACTTC,CAWSADRRIYEQYF
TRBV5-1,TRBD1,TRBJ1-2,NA,TGCGCCAGCAGCTTAGGACAGGGGGGCGCCTCCGATGGCTACACCTTC,CASSLGQGGASDGYTF
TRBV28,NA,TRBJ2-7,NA,TGTGCCAGCAACACAGTGAGCGGCGAGCAGTACTTC,CASNTVSGEQYF
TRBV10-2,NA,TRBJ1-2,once,TGCGCCAGCAGCTCCCCCCAGGGTGTTGACTATGGCTACACCTTC,CASSSPQGVDYGYTF
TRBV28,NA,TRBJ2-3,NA,TGTGCCAGCAGTTCTAGGGGGAGGGGGACAGATACGCAGTATTTT,CASSSRGRGTDTQYF
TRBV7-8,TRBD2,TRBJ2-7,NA,TGTGCCAGCAGCTTCCCTAGCGGGGCTTCCTACGAGCAGTACTTC,CASSFPSGASYEQYF
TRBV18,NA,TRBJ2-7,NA,TGTGCCAGCCCACCAGGCGCAGGGATGGGCGAGCAGTACTTC,CASPPGAGMGEQYF
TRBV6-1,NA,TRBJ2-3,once,TGTGCCAGCAGTGAACGGGGCGCTCCTCTTTGGGATACGCAGTATTTT,CASSERGAPLWDTQYF
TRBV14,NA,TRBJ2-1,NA,TGTGCCAGCAGCCAAGGGCAGGGATCCTACAATGAGCAGTTCTTC,CASSQGQGSYNEQFF
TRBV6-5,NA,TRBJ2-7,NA,TGTGCCAGCAGTTACTGGGGGACCGACTCCTACGAGCAGTACTTC,CASSYWGTDSYEQYF
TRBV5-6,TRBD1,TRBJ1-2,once,TGTGCCAGCAGCTTGCTACAGGGGGCGCCCTATGGCTACACCTTC,CASSLLQGAPYGYTF
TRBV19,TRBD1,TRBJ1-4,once,TGTGCCAGTAGTATTGGACAGGTTCCTAATGAAAAACTGTTTTTT,CASSIGQVPNEKLFF
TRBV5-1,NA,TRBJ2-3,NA,TGCGCCAGCAGCTTGGTGGTCAAAGATACGCAGTATTTT,CASSLVVKDTQYF